This T cell receptor beta chain was captured by sequencing in a study of blood T cell repertoires in COVID-19. Study as a whole: Donors in the United States, Italy and Spain gave samples during acute or convalescent COVID-19. The analysed material was cDNA or gDNA that came from T cells, B-cell-depleted T cells, or PBMCs.

CDR1 and CDR2 from the germline V gene are MDHEN and SYDVKM. Trimming removed 10 bases from V and 0 bases from J, with 9 bases in between. The CDR3 extends over 12 amino acids. As originally analysed: Amplification of reference gene primers provided the estimated nucleated cell counts. Profiled with immunoSEQ multiplex PCR; TCRdb holds only in-frame clones, not every one. V and J calls and clone size follow that table, whereas D and trimming were derived from the DNA. The sample lists about 220,000 clones, 87% occurring once. The sample was peripheral blood. This clonotype originated in a man in his forties with active or convalescent COVID-19. The chain links TRBV28 to TRBJ1-2; a weak D match, TRBD1 (5 bases). The CDR3 here is CATGGTNYGYTF. The CDR3 DNA is TGTGCCACCGGGGGTACTAACTATGGCTACACCTTC.